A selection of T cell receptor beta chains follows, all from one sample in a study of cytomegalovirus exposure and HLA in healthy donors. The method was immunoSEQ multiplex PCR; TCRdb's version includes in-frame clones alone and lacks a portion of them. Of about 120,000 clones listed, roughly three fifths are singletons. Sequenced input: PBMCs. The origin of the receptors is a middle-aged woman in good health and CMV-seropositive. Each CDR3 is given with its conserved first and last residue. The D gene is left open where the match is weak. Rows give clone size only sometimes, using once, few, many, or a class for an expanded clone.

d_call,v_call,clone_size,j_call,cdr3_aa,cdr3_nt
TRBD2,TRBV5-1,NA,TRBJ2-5,CASSLALGLAGETQYF,TGCGCCAGCAGCTTGGCTCTGGGTCTAGCGGGAGAGACCCAGTACTTC
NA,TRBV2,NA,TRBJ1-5,CASSSGTPNQPQHF,TGTGCCAGCAGTAGCGGGACACCCAATCAGCCCCAGCATTTT
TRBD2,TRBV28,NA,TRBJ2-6,CASSPLGTSGRATGANVLTF,TGTGCCAGCAGTCCTCTGGGGACTAGCGGGAGGGCCACTGGGGCCAACGTCCTGACTTTC
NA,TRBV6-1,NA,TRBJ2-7,CASAPWGAYEQYF,TGTGCCAGCGCTCCCTGGGGAGCCTACGAGCAGTACTTC
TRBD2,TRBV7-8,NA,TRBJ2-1,CASSLYLRTSGRDEQFF,TGTGCCAGCAGCTTATATTTGAGGACTAGCGGGAGGGATGAGCAGTTCTTC
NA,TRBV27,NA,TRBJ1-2,CAAAPLSSNRGRYGYTF,TGTGCCGCAGCCCCTCTAAGCAGCAACCGGGGGAGATATGGCTACACCTTC
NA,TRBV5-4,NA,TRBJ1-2,CASSLDAFGYTF,TGTGCCAGCAGCTTGGATGCGTTTGGCTACACCTTC
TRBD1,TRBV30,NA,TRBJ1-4,CAWRATGATNEKLFF,TGTGCCTGGAGGGCTACAGGGGCAACTAATGAAAAACTGTTTTTT
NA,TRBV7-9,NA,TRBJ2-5,CASSLKGGETQYF,TGTGCCAGCAGCTTAAAAGGGGGAGAGACCCAGTACTTC
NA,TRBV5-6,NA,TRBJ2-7,CASSLVGGPRLGEQYF,TGTGCCAGCAGCTTGGTGGGGGGACCGCGACTGGGCGAGCAGTACTTC
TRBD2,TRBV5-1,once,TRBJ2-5,CASSLGGRLAGQETQYF,TGCGCCAGCAGCTTGGGGGGCCGACTAGCGGGGCAAGAGACCCAGTACTTC
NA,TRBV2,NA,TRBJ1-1,CASSENQGNTEAFF,TGTGCCAGCAGCGAAAATCAGGGGAACACTGAAGCTTTCTTT
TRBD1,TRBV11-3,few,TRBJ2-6,CASSAGTGKVGANVLTF,TGTGCCAGCAGCGCCGGGACAGGGAAGGTTGGGGCCAACGTCCTGACTTTC
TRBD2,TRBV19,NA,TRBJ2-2,CASSPGLAGTGELFF,TGTGCCAGTAGCCCGGGACTAGCGGGCACCGGGGAGCTGTTTTTT
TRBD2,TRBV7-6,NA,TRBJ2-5,CASSPSGSYQETQYF,TGTGCCAGCAGCCCAAGCGGGAGTTACCAAGAGACCCAGTACTTC
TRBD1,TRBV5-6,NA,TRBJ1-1,CASSLTRGRNTEAFF,TGTGCCAGCAGCTTGACCAGGGGGCGCAACACTGAAGCTTTCTTT
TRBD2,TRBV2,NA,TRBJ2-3,CASSTLAGGPSTDTQYF,TGTGCCAGCAGTACCCTAGCGGGAGGACCTAGCACAGATACGCAGTATTTT
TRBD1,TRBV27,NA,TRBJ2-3,CASSPPLRTGRTDTQYF,TGTGCCAGCAGTCCGCCCCTCCGGACAGGGCGCACAGATACGCAGTATTTT
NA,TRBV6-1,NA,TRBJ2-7,CASTPPAASTYEQYF,TGTGCCAGCACCCCCCCTGCGGCTTCTACCTACGAGCAGTACTTC
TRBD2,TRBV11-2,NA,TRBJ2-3,CASSLLAGGGDTQYF,TGTGCCAGCAGCCTACTAGCGGGAGGAGGAGATACGCAGTATTTT
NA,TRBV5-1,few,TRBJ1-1,CASSPGMNTEAFF,TGCGCCAGCAGCCCAGGGATGAACACTGAAGCTTTCTTT
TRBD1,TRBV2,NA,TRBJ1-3,CASSPPRGLGGNTIYF,TGTGCCAGCAGTCCGCCCAGGGGGCTTGGTGGAAACACCATATATTTT
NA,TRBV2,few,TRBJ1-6,CASSAQQGRNSPLHF,TGTGCCAGCAGTGCCCAACAGGGAAGAAATTCACCCCTCCACTTT